This T cell receptor beta chain was observed in a study of shared clonotypes between healthy human individuals. Germline V gives CDR1 MNHNS, CDR2 SASEGT. V dropped 6 bases and J dropped 5; count of bases not matched to a gene: 6. The CDR3 totals 14 residues. Several immunoSEQ 96-well plates shared each subset's DNA, each plate a replicate. Using immunoSEQ multiplex PCR, the repertoire was profiled, and TCRdb retains in-frame clones only, with some absent. The sample has roughly 700,000 clones; less than 95% are singletons. CD45RO+ cells went into CD8 memory alongside CCR7-negative CD45RA+ TemRA cells. The table lists this clone with many counts.

The TCR was taken from a man aged 18 to 35 in good health. Some clones in this sample may be carry-over from other donors' samples. V usage is TRBV6-1 and J usage is TRBJ1-1, with TRBD1 identical over 10 bases. Sequencing was carried out using memory CD8+ T cells from PBMCs. Subset noted: CD45RO+ cells pooled with CCR7-negative TemRA cells. The CDR3 region is CASRETGGGTEAFF. CDR3 nucleotide sequence: TGTGCCAGCAGAGAGACAGGGGGCGGAACTGAAGCTTTCTTT.